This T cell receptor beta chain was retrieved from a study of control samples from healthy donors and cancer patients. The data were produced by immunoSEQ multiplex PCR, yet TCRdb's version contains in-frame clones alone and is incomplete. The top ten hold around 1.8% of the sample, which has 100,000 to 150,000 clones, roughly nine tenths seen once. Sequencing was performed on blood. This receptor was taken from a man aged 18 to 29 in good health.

The CDR3, as DNA: TGTGCCAGCAGTAGACAGGCCGCGGACTATGGCTACACCTTC. This codes for CASSRQAADYGYTF. The chain couples TRBV2 to TRBJ1-2, with D perhaps TRBD1 (6 bases). CDR3 size: 14 residues. Germline loops: CDR1 SNHLY, CDR2 FYNNEI. Deletions cut 5 bases from V and 3 bases from J, with 13 bases between.